The 5 T cell receptor beta chains listed next were all sequenced from one sample in a study of siplizumab effects on memory and regulatory T cells. Assay used: immunoSEQ multiplex PCR; TCRdb lists only in-frame clones, some missing. The sample lists approximately 100,000 clones, around 90% occurring once. The specimen was non-Treg CD4+ T cells sorted from blood. The receptor set was obtained from a human donor in good health.

V usage is TRBV5-5 and J usage is TRBJ2-3; TRBD2 matches 13 bases. V was pared by 4 bases and J by 0 bases, with 8 bases of the junction left unmatched. The length of the CDR3 is 18 residues. Germline CDR1 reads SGHKS; CDR2 reads YYEKEE (reference sequence). The DNA for the CDR3 is TGTGCCAGCAGCACGCGACTAGCGGGAGGCCTCAGCACAGATACGCAGTATTTT. Protein: CASSTRLAGGLSTDTQYF.

V gene TRBV30 combines with J gene TRBJ2-7, with TRBD2 identical over 11 bases. The CDR3 sequence is 16 residues long. The V segment lost 0 bases and the J segment 4 bases; nucleotides outside the gene matches: 8. The germline gives CDR1 GTSNPN, CDR2 SVGIG (reference sequence). CDR3 sequence: CAWSVASGRPGYEQYF. The CDR3 nucleotides read TGTGCCTGGAGTGTGGCTAGCGGGAGGCCAGGGTACGAGCAGTACTTC.

The V gene is TRBV12-5, the J gene TRBJ2-7; TRBD2 matches 13 bases. After removal of 2 bases from V and 6 bases from J, the junction contained 4 bases not matched to a gene. Per germline, CDR1 LGHNT and CDR2 FRNRAP. The CDR3 consists of 15 residues. CDR3 coding DNA: TGTGCTAGTGGTTTGAGGACTAGCGGGAGTGTCGAGCAGTACTTC. Translating gives CASGLRTSGSVEQYF. The whole variable domain, filled in from reference TRBV12-5 and TRBJ2-7, reads DARVTQTPRHKVTEMGQEVTMRCQPILGHNTVFWYRQTMMQGLELLAYFRNRAPLDDSGMPKDRFSAEMPDATLATLKIQPSEPRDSAVYFCASGLRTSGSVEQYFGPGTRLTVT.

This clone was counted only a few times. The chain joins TRBV18 to TRBJ2-2, with a possible D match to TRBD2 (5 bases). V lost 2 bases, J lost 4 bases, and 8 bases lay in between. The germline CDR1 and CDR2 sequences are KGHSH and LQKENI. The CDR3 runs to 14 residues. The CDR3 region has the DNA TGTGCCAGCTCACCAAGGGCGGGCACCGGGGAGCTGTTTTTT. Protein product: CASSPRAGTGELFF.

V is TRBV7-9 and J is TRBJ1-5; possibly TRBD1 for D (6 bases). V was shortened by 1 base and J by 6 bases, with 19 bases between the two germline ends. Germline V gene sequence: CDR1 SEHNR, CDR2 FQNEAQ (reference sequence). The CDR3 consists of 17 residues. The CDR3 DNA follows: TGTGCCAGCAGCTTAGTTGGGGCAAACAGGGCGGTTCAGCCCCAGCATTTT. As protein: CASSLVGANRAVQPQHF.